This TCR beta chain comes out of a study of identical twins. The CDR3 covers 15 residues. Germline values: CDR1 LGHNA, CDR2 YSLEER. With V trimmed by 0 bases and J by 3 bases, 5 bases remained unmatched. This clonotype has at least ten counts. Its antigen is currently unknown. Broader study findings: Potential partial confounding of zero-insertion analyses by invariant MAIT and iNKT cells was noted. Conclusions were based on cross-sectional statistical analysis, without following the same donors.

In TCRdb, the 5' RACE reads were re-called with MiXCR into one record per CDR3 protein. The sample carries a few hundred thousand distinct CDR3 sequences, about 9% recorded once. These sequences were also reported in another study, on yellow fever vaccine responses in identical twins. As reported in that work: Twins reportedly mounted vaccine T cell responses that seemed partly convergent, partly personalized.

The sequence was obtained from a woman younger than 35 in good health. The sample consisted of CD8+ T cells sorted from blood. The J gene is TRBJ2-7, the V gene TRBV4-3, with 7 bases lining up with TRBD2. CDR3 in amino acids: CASSQDGGGGYEQYF. The CDR3 DNA reads TGCGCCAGCAGCCAAGACGGCGGGGGAGGCTACGAGCAGTACTTC.